This TCR beta chain stems from a study of blood T cells in healthy people across ages. Staff drew roughly 10 milliliters of peripheral blood from each donor. A second 7 to 11 cycle PCR used barcoded and J-beta primers. Each cDNA molecule was tagged by a template-switch adaptor that had 12 random nucleotides. MiXCR was run by TCRdb on the 5' RACE reads, yielding one entry per CDR3 protein. The data contain hundreds of thousands of distinct CDR3 sequences, 25% to 30% of them singletons. This CDR3 region has 12 residues. Germline lookup yields CDR1 SGHDN and CDR2 FVKESK. V was shortened by 4 bases and J by 14 bases, with 15 bases between the two germline ends.

The source is a woman of 80 years or more in good health. J is TRBJ2-1 and V is TRBV14; unclear D gene. Sequencing input: blood. The CDR3 bases are TGTGCCAGCAGCCGGACCCCGAGCGCGAAGTTCTTC. It codes for CASSRTPSAKFF.